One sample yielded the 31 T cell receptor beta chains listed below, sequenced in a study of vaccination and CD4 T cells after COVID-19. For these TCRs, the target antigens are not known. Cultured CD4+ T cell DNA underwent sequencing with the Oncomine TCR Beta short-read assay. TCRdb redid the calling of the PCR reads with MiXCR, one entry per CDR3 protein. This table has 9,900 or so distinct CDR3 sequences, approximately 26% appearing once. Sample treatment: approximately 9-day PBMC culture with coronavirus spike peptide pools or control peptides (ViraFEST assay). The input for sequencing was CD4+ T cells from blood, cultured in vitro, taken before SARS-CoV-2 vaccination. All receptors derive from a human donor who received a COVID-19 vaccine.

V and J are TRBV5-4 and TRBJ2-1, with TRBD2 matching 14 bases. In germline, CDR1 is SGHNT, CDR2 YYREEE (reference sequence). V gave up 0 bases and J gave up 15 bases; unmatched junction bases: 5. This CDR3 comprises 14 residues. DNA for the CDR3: TGTGCCAGCAGCTTGGGGACTAGCGGGGGGCCGCGGTTCTTC. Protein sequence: CASSLGTSGGPRFF. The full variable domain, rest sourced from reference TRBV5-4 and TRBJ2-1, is ETGVTQSPTHLIKTRGQQVTLRCSSQSGHNTVSWYQQALGQGPQFIFQYYREEENGRGNFPPRFSGLQFPNYSSELNVNALELDDSALYLCASSLGTSGGPRFFGPGTRLTVL.

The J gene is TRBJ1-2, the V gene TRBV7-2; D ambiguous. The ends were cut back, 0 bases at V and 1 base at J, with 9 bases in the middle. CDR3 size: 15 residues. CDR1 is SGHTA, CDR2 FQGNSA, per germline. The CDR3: CASSLATGINYGYTF. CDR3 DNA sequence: TGTGCCAGCAGCTTAGCCACGGGTATTAACTATGGCTACACCTTC.

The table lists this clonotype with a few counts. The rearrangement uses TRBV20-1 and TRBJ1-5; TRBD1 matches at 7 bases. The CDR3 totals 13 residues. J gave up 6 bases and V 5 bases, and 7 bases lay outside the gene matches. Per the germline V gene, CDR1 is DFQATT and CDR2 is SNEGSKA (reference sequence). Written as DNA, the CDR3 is TGCAGTGCTTCACACAGGGGTGGTCAGCCCCAGCATTTT. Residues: CSASHRGGQPQHF.

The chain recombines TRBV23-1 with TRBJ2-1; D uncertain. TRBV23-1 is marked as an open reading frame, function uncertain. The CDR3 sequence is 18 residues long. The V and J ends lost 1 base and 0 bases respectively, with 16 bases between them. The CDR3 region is CASSQCPTPGVSYNEQFF. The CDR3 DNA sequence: TGCGCCAGCAGTCAATGTCCAACTCCAGGCGTCTCCTACAATGAGCAGTTCTTC.

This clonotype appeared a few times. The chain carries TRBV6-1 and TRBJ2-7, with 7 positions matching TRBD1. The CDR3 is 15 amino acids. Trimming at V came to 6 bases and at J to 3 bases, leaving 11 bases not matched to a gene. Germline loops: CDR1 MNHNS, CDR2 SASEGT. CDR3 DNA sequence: TGTGCCAGCAGCCCACTAGGGGGACAGTACTACGAGCAGTACTTC. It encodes CASSPLGGQYYEQYF.

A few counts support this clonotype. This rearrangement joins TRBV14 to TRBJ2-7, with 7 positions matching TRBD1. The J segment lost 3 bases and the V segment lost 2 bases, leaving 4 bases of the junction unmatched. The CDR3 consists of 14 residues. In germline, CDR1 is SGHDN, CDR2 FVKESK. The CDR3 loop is CASSQLGQNYEQYF. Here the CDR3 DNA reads TGTGCCAGCAGCCAACTGGGACAGAACTACGAGCAGTACTTC.

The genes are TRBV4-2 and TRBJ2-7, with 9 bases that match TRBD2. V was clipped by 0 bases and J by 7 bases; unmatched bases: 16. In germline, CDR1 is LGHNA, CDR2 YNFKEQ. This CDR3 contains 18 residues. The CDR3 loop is CASSQDNGWLAGQGEQYF. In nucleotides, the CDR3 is TGTGCCAGCAGCCAAGATAACGGCTGGCTAGCGGGGCAAGGAGAGCAGTACTTC.

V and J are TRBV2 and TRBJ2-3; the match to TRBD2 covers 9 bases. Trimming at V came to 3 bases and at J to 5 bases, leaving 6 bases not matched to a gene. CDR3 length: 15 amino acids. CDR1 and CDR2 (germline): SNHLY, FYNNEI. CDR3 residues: CASSDGRGGGDTQYF. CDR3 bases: TGTGCCAGCAGTGACGGGCGGGGGGGTGGAGATACGCAGTATTTT.

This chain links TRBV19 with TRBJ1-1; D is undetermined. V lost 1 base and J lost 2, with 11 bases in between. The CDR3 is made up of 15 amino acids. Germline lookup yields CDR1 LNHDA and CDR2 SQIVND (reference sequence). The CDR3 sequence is CASSIGGGSNTEAFF. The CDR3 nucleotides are TGTGCCAGTAGTATAGGAGGCGGAAGCAACACTGAAGCTTTCTTT.

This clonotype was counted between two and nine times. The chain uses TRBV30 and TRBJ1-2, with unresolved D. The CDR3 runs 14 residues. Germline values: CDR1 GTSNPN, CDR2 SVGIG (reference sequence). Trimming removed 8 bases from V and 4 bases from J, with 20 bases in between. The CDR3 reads CARTPGPWGYGYTF. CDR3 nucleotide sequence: TGTGCCCGAACTCCCGGGCCTTGGGGCTATGGCTACACCTTC.

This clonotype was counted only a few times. The DNA of the CDR3 is TGTGCCAGTAGTATCCCAAGAAGCAATCAGCCCCAGCATTTT. Amino acid sequence: CASSIPRSNQPQHF. J is TRBJ1-5 and V is TRBV19, with D unclear. V lost 3 bases and J lost 1, with 7 bases in between. The CDR3 is 14 amino acids. Germline V gene data show CDR1 as LNHDA and CDR2 as SQIVND (reference sequence). Filled out from reference TRBV19 and TRBJ1-5, the complete variable domain reads DGGITQSPKYLFRKEGQNVTLSCEQNLNHDAMYWYRQDPGQGLRLIYYSQIVNDFQKGDIAEGYSVSREKKESFPLTVTSAQKNPTAFYLCASSIPRSNQPQHFGDGTRLSIL.

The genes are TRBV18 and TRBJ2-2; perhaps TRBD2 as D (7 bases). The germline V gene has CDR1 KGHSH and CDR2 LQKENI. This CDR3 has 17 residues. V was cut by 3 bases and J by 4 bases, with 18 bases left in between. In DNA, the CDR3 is TGTGCCAGCTCACCCCCGACGGGCGGGGGCCCCACCGGGGAGCTGTTTTTT. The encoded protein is CASSPPTGGGPTGELFF. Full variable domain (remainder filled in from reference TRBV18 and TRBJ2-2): NAGVMQNPRHLVRRRGQEARLRCSPMKGHSHVYWYRQLPEEGLKFMVYLQKENIIDESGMPKERFSAEFPKEGPSILRIQQVVRGDSAAYFCASSPPTGGGPTGELFFGEGSRLTVL.

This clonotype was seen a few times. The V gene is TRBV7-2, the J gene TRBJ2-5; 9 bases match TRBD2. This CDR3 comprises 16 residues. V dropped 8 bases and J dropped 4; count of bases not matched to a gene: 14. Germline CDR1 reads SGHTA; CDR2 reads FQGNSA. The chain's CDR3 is CASVHGGGALRETQYF. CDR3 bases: TGTGCCAGCGTTCACGGCGGGGGGGCCCTAAGAGAGACCCAGTACTTC.

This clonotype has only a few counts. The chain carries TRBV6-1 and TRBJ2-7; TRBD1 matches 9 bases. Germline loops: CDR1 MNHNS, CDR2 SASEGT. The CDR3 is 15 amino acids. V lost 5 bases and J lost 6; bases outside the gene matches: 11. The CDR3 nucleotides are TGTGCCAGCAGTCGGGTTGGACAGGGGAAGGCCGAGCAGTACTTC. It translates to CASSRVGQGKAEQYF.

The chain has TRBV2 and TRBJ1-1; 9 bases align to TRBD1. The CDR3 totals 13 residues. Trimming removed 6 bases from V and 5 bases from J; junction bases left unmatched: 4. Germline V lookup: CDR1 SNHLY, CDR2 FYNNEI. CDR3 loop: CASRTGGGTEAFF. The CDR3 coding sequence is TGTGCCAGCAGGACAGGGGGAGGAACTGAAGCTTTCTTT. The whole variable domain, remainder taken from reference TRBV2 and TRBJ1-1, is EPEVTQTPSHQVTQMGQEVILRCVPISNHLYFYWYRQILGQKVEFLVSFYNNEISEKSEIFDDQFSVERPDGSNFTLKIRSTKLEDSAMYFCASRTGGGTEAFFGQGTRLTVV.

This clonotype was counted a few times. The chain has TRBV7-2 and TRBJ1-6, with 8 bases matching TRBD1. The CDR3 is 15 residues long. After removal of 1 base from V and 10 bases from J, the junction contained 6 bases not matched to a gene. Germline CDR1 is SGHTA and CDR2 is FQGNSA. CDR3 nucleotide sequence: TGTGCCAGCAGCTTAGTGACAGGGGAGGGATCACCCCTCCACTTT. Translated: CASSLVTGEGSPLHF.

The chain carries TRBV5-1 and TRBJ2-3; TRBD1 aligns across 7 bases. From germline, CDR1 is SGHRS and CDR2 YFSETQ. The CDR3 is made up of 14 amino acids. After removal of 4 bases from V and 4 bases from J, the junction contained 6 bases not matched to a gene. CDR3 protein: CASSRTGGPDTQYF. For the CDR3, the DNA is TGCGCCAGCAGCCGGACAGGAGGCCCAGATACGCAGTATTTT.

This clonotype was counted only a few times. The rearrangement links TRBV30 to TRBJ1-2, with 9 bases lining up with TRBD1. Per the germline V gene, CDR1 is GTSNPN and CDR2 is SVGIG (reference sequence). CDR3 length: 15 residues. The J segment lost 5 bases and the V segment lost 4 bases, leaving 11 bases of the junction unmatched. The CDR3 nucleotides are TGTGCCTGGACAAGGACAGGGGACGGTTGGTATGGCTACACCTTC. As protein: CAWTRTGDGWYGYTF.

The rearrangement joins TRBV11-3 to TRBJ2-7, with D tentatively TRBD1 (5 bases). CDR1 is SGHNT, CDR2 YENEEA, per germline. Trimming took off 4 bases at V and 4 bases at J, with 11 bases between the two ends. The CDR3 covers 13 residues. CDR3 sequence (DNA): TGTGCCAGCAGCTCAGGGATGGAATACGAGCAGTACTTC. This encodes CASSSGMEYEQYF.

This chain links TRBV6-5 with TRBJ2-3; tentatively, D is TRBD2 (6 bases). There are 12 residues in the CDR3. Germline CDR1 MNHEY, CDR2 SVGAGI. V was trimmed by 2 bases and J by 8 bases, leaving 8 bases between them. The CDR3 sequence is CASSYVGGTQYF. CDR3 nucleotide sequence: TGTGCCAGCAGTTACGTGGGAGGTACGCAGTATTTT.

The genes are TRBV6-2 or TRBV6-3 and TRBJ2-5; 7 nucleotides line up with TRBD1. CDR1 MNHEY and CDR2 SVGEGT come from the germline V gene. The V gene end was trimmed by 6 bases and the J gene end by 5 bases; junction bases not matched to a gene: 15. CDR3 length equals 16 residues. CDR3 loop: CASRDQETGRLETQYF. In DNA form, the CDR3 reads TGTGCCAGCAGAGATCAAGAGACAGGGAGATTGGAGACCCAGTACTTC.

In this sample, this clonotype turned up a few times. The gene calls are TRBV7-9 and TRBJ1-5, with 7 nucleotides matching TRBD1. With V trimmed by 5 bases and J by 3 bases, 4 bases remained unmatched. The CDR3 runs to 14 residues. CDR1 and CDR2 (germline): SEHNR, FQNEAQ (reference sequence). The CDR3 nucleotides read TGTGCCAGCAGCGCGACAGGGTTCAATCAGCCCCAGCATTTT. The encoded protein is CASSATGFNQPQHF.

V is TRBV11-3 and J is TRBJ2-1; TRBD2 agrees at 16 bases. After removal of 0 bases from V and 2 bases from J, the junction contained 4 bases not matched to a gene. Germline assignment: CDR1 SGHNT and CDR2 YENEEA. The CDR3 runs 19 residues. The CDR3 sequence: CASSLDGTSGGATYNEQFF. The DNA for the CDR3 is TGTGCCAGCAGCTTAGACGGGACTAGCGGGGGGGCGACCTACAATGAGCAGTTCTTC.

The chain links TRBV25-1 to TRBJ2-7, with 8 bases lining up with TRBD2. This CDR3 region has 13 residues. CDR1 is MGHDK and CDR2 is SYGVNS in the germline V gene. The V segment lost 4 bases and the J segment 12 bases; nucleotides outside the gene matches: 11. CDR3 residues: CASSARSGAWRYF. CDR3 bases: TGTGCCAGCAGTGCCCGTAGCGGGGCTTGGCGGTACTTC.

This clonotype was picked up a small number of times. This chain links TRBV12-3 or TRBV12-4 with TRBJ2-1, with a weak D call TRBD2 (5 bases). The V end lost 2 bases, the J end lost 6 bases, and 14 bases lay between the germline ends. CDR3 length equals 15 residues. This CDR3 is CASSLLAEYGNEQFF. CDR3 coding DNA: TGTGCCAGCAGTTTACTAGCCGAGTACGGCAATGAGCAGTTCTTC.

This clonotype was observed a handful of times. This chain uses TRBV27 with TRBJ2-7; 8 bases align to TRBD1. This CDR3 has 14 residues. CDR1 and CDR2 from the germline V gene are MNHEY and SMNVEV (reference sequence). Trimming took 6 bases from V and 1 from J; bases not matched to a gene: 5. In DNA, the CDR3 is TGTGCCAGCAGACGACAGGGGAAATCCTACGAGCAGTACTTC. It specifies CASRRQGKSYEQYF.

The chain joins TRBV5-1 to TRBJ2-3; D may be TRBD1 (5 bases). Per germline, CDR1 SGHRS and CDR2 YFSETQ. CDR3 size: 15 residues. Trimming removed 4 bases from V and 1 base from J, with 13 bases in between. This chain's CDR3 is CASSPVGAGTDTQYF. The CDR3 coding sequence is TGCGCCAGCAGCCCGGTAGGGGCGGGCACAGATACGCAGTATTTT.

For the CDR3, the DNA is TGTGCCAGCAGTTTAATGCGTACGGGAACTGAAGCTTTCTTT. It encodes CASSLMRTGTEAFF. The chain combines TRBV12-3 or TRBV12-4 with TRBJ1-1; D unresolved. This CDR3 region has 14 residues. With 2 bases removed from V and 5 bases from J, the gap between germline ends came to 12 bases.

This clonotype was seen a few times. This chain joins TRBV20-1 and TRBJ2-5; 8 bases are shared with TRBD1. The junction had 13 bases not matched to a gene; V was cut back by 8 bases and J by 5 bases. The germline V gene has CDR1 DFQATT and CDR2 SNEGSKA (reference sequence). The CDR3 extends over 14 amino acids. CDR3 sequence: CSTTRTGSVETQYF. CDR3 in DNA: TGCAGTACTACTCGGACAGGGAGCGTCGAGACCCAGTACTTC.

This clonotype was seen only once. CDR3 DNA sequence: TGTGCCAGCAGCGTAGGGTGGCGGAGCTCCTATAATTCACCCCTCCACTTT. Encoded protein: CASSVGWRSSYNSPLHF. The chain joins TRBV9 to TRBJ1-6; no firm D call. CDR3 size: 17 residues. Germline V gives CDR1 SGDLS, CDR2 YYNGEE. V lost 0 bases, J lost 0 bases, and 10 bases lay in between.

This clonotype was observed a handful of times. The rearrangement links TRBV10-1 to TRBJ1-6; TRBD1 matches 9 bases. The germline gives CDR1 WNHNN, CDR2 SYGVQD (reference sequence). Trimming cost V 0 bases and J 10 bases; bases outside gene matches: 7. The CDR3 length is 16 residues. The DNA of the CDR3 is TGCGCCAGCAGTGAGTCTATCGGACAGGGGCGGTCACCCCTCCACTTT. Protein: CASSESIGQGRSPLHF.